The next 5 T cell receptor beta chains were all read from a single sample in a study of graft-versus-host responses after intestinal transplantation. The culture paired approximately 200,000 irradiated violet-dye-labeled stimulators with approximately 200,000 CFSE-labeled responders. The protocol was immunoSEQ multiplex PCR, while the TCRdb copy is restricted to in-frame clones and leaves out a portion. This table has under 8,000 clones, roughly a third appearing once. The sample consisted of alloreactive CD8+ T cells from a mixed lymphocyte reaction culture, taken before transplantation. Documented subset: CFSE-low proliferating T cells sorted from roughly six-day pre-transplant mixed lymphocyte reaction (GvH or HvG direction). All receptors come from a human patient who was an organ donor for intestinal transplantation.

This clone rates as medium-sized. The genes are TRBV5-1 and TRBJ2-7; tentatively, D is TRBD2 (6 bases). Germline V gene sequence: CDR1 SGHRS, CDR2 YFSETQ. Trimming stripped 0 bases from V and 4 bases from J, with 14 bases between. The CDR3 contains 15 residues. The CDR3 sequence is CASSLGTGSGYEQYF. In DNA, the CDR3 is TGCGCCAGCAGCTTGGGCACCGGGAGCGGATACGAGCAGTACTTC.

In this sample, this clone is medium-sized. The V gene is TRBV5-4, the J gene TRBJ2-7; possibly TRBD2 for D (6 bases). The CDR3 is 13 amino acids. Germline V gene data show CDR1 as SGHNT and CDR2 as YYREEE (reference sequence). Trimming pared 2 bases from V and 2 bases from J, leaving 8 bases between. This CDR3 is CASSFRGTYEQYF. The CDR3 DNA reads as TGTGCCAGCAGCTTCCGGGGGACCTACGAGCAGTACTTC. The variable domain in full, completed from reference TRBV5-4 and TRBJ2-7, reads ETGVTQSPTHLIKTRGQQVTLRCSSQSGHNTVSWYQQALGQGPQFIFQYYREEENGRGNFPPRFSGLQFPNYSSELNVNALELDDSALYLCASSFRGTYEQYFGPGTRLTVT.

The CDR3 DNA reads as TGCGCCAGCAGTGAAGGCGGGGGGGCACCAAGGTGCACAGATACGCAGTATTTT. This sequence encodes CASSEGGGAPRCTDTQYF. The chain uses TRBV10-1 and TRBJ2-3, with 9 bases lining up with TRBD2. The CDR3 is 18 amino acids. The J segment lost 1 base and the V segment lost 3 bases, leaving 11 bases of the junction unmatched. In germline, CDR1 is WNHNN, CDR2 SYGVQD (reference sequence).

The chain combines TRBV7-9 with TRBJ1-4, with D unresolved. The CDR3 has 16 amino acids. CDR1 and CDR2 from the germline V gene are SEHNR and FQNEAQ (reference sequence). Between the trimmed V and J ends, which lost 0 bases and 8 bases, there was a span of 16 bases. CDR3: CASSLAPWARREKLFF. As DNA, the CDR3 is TGTGCCAGCAGCTTAGCGCCTTGGGCACGCAGAGAAAAACTGTTTTTT. The complete variable domain, with remaining parts taken from reference TRBV7-9 and TRBJ1-4, reads DTGVSQNPRHKITKRGQNVTFRCDPISEHNRLYWYRQTLGQGPEFLTYFQNEAQLEKSRLLSDRFSAERPKGSFSTLEIQRTEQGDSAMYLCASSLAPWARREKLFFGSGTQLSVL.

By share of the sample, this clone is medium-sized. The chain employs TRBV7-9 and TRBJ2-7, with D possibly TRBD1 on 6 matching bases. The CDR3 consists of 15 residues. V was trimmed by 1 base and J by 3 bases, leaving 13 bases between them. Germline V gene data show CDR1 as SEHNR and CDR2 as FQNEAQ (reference sequence). The CDR3 nucleotides are TGTGCCAGCAGCTTAGGGACAGTGTCCCTCTACGAGCAGTACTTC. Translation gives CASSLGTVSLYEQYF.